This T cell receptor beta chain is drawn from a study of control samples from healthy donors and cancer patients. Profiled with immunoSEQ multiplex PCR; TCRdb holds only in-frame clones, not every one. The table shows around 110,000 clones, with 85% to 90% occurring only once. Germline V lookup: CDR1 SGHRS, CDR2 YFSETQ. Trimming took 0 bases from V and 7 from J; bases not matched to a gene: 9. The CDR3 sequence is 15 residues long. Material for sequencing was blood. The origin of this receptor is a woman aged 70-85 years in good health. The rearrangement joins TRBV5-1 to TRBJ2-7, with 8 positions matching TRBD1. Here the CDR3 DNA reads TGCGCCAGCAGCTTGGTCGGACAGGGTACGGGGGAGCAGTACTTC. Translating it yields CASSLVGQGTGEQYF.